Listed below are T cell receptor beta chains from one sample, sequenced in a study of cytomegalovirus exposure and HLA in healthy donors. Generated by immunoSEQ multiplex PCR, the TCRdb table keeps only in-frame clones and is missing some. The sample has about 230,000 clones, approximately 78% seen once. The sequencing input was PBMCs. These receptors all stem from a boy between 10 and 17 years old in good health and CMV-seronegative. Each CDR3 is given with its conserved first and last residue. A D gene is named only where the DNA matches it firmly. The listing skips clone size in some rows; elsewhere it reads once, few, many or a size class.

D gene,V gene,clone size,J gene,CDR3 DNA,CDR3 protein
TRBD2,TRBV6-1,.,TRBJ2-5,TGTGCCAGCAGTGATCGAGCTAGCGGGGCCGCGTCAGAGACCCAGTACTTC,CASSDRASGAASETQYF
.,TRBV5-1,.,TRBJ2-6,TGCGCCAGCAGCCCGCGGATCTCTGGGGCCAACGTCCTGACTTTC,CASSPRISGANVLTF
.,TRBV19,.,TRBJ1-6,TGTGCCAGTAGTTGGAGTGAGGCCTATAATTCACCCCTCCACTTT,CASSWSEAYNSPLHF
TRBD1,TRBV9,.,TRBJ1-1,TGTGCCAGCAGCCTCGGGGCAGGGGGCTTAGGTGAAGCTTTCTTT,CASSLGAGGLGEAFF
TRBD1,TRBV30,.,TRBJ1-3,TGTGCCTTTACGGGACAGCCTGGAAACACCATATATTTT,CAFTGQPGNTIYF
TRBD1,TRBV19,.,TRBJ2-7,TGTGCCAGTAGTAAGAGGGGGCAAGGTAACGAGCAGTACTTC,CASSKRGQGNEQYF
TRBD2,TRBV4-2,.,TRBJ2-1,TGTGCCAGCAGCCGAACCGGGACTAGCGGTAACAATGAGCAGTTCTTC,CASSRTGTSGNNEQFF
.,TRBV7-9,.,TRBJ1-6,TGTGCCAGCAGCTCTTCAACAGGGAGCAATTCACCCCTCCACTTT,CASSSSTGSNSPLHF
.,TRBV5-6,.,TRBJ2-4,TGTGCCAGCAGCTTGAGCAGCGTCTCTATCAAAAACATTCAGTACTTC,CASSLSSVSIKNIQYF
.,TRBV5-4,.,TRBJ1-2,TGTGCCAGCAGCGTGGGCGGGGATGGCTACACCTTC,CASSVGGDGYTF
TRBD1,TRBV7-9,.,TRBJ1-1,TGTGCCAGCTTGGCGACAGGGGCGGTCACTGAAGCTTTCTTT,CASLATGAVTEAFF
.,TRBV30,.,TRBJ1-6,TGTGCCTGGAGTGGTGCGGGCGGTGGTGGTTCACCCCTCCACTTT,CAWSGAGGGGSPLHF
.,TRBV7-9,.,TRBJ2-7,TGTTCCAGCAGCTTAGCGAGCGCCGGATACGAGCAGTACTTC,CSSSLASAGYEQYF
TRBD1,TRBV6-6,.,TRBJ1-5,TGTGCCAGCAGGAGATCGACAGGGGAGGGCCAGCCCCAGCATTTT,CASRRSTGEGQPQHF
TRBD2,TRBV7-8,few,TRBJ2-1,TGTGCCAGCAGCCGGACTAGCGGGAGTTTGAATGAGCAGTTCTTC,CASSRTSGSLNEQFF
TRBD2,TRBV4-2,.,TRBJ2-1,TGTGCCAGCAGCCAAGGACTAGCGGGACTCCCACACGAGCAGTTCTTC,CASSQGLAGLPHEQFF
TRBD1,TRBV25-1,.,TRBJ2-1,TGTGCCAGCAGTGTCCGGGACAGGGTTGGCAATGAGCAGTTCTTC,CASSVRDRVGNEQFF
TRBD2,TRBV11-3,once,TRBJ2-2,TGTGCCAGCGGCGACTCCCGACTAGCGCACACCGGGGAGCTGTTTTTT,CASGDSRLAHTGELFF
TRBD2,TRBV10-3,.,TRBJ2-5,TGTGCCATCAGGTCGATAGCGGGGGGTTCCCAAGAGACCCAGTACTTC,CAIRSIAGGSQETQYF
TRBD1,TRBV10-1,.,TRBJ1-1,TGCGCCAGCAGTGATGGGACAGTCAGAAGCACTGAAGCTTTCTTT,CASSDGTVRSTEAFF
.,TRBV5-4,.,TRBJ2-3,TGTGCCAGCAGCAGTGTCAGAGATACGCAGTATTTT,CASSSVRDTQYF
.,TRBV30,.,TRBJ2-1,TGTGCCTCCAATGGCGGGGGCCTGAGTGAGCAGTTCTTC,CASNGGGLSEQFF
TRBD1,TRBV4-1,.,TRBJ2-7,TGCGCCAGCAGCCAAGGGACAGGGAAGAACGAGCAGTACTTC,CASSQGTGKNEQYF
.,TRBV18,.,TRBJ2-3,TGTGCCAGCCTACTCACAGATACGCAGTATTTT,CASLLTDTQYF
.,TRBV18,.,TRBJ1-1,TGTGCCAGCTGTTACACGAACACTGAAGCTTTCTTT,CASCYTNTEAFF
.,TRBV9,.,TRBJ2-3,TGTGCCAGCAGCGTAGAAGAGGCCGGGGGCACAGATACGCAGTATTTT,CASSVEEAGGTDTQYF
.,TRBV6-6,.,TRBJ1-2,TGTGCCAGCAGCTATTATTTAACTAGGCGGGGGCAAGGCTACACCTTC,CASSYYLTRRGQGYTF
.,TRBV10-3,.,TRBJ2-7,TGTGCCGCCGGTTTAGAGGGTAAATCCGAGCAGTACTTC,CAAGLEGKSEQYF
.,TRBV2,.,TRBJ1-5,TGTGCCAGCGGTTCGACAGGAGCCCGTAGCAATCAGCCCCGGCATTTT,CASGSTGARSNQPRHF
.,TRBV11-3,.,TRBJ2-3,TGTGCCAGCAGCGGGCGCCAAGTAGGACATCTCGATACGCAGTATTTT,CASSGRQVGHLDTQYF
.,TRBV6-5,.,TRBJ2-1,TGTGCCAGCAGTATAAGGGGATACTCCTACAATGAGCAGTTCTTC,CASSIRGYSYNEQFF
TRBD2,TRBV10-2,.,TRBJ2-5,TGCGCCAGCAGTGAACCCGGGGGGGGCCAAGAGACCCAGTACTTC,CASSEPGGGQETQYF
TRBD1,TRBV27,.,TRBJ1-2,TGTGCCAGCAGTTTCCGAGGACAGGGGGGATTGTATGGCTACACCTTC,CASSFRGQGGLYGYTF
.,TRBV9,.,TRBJ1-2,TGTGCCAGCAGCGCCCCAGGGCACAACTATGGCTACACCTTC,CASSAPGHNYGYTF
TRBD1,TRBV5-1,.,TRBJ1-4,TGCGCCAGCAGCCCTCGAACAGGGGGTCTTGGAGAAAAACTGTTTTTT,CASSPRTGGLGEKLFF
TRBD1,TRBV6-5,.,TRBJ2-1,TGTGCCAGCGGACAGGACGGCAATGAGCAGTTCTTC,CASGQDGNEQFF
TRBD1,TRBV6-5,few,TRBJ1-1,TGTGCCAGCAGTTCCCTACAGGGGGCGACAAGAGAAGCTTTCTTT,CASSSLQGATREAFF
TRBD2,TRBV27,.,TRBJ2-1,TGTGCCAGCAGTTTACGGGGACTAGCGGGGGACAATGAGCAGTTCTTC,CASSLRGLAGDNEQFF
.,TRBV7-9,.,TRBJ1-1,TGTGCCAGCAGCTCTCAGGGAGGCGACACTGAAGCTTTCTTT,CASSSQGGDTEAFF
.,TRBV19,few,TRBJ2-7,TGTGCCAGTAGTATAATGCGGGACCCTCTCTACGAGCAGTACTTC,CASSIMRDPLYEQYF
.,TRBV19,.,TRBJ2-3,TGTGCCAGTAGTATACGCCGAGGTACGCAGTATTTT,CASSIRRGTQYF
TRBD1,TRBV29-1,.,TRBJ2-5,TGCAGCGTGGTTGAGACAGGGGGCAAAGAGACCCAGTACTTC,CSVVETGGKETQYF
TRBD2,TRBV7-9,.,TRBJ2-3,TGTGCCAGCAGCCGGACTAGCGTGAGCACAGATACGCAGTATTTT,CASSRTSVSTDTQYF
TRBD1,TRBV27,.,TRBJ1-5,TGTGCCAGCAGTTTAGACAGGGCAACCCGTCAGCCCCAGCATTTT,CASSLDRATRQPQHF
.,TRBV18,.,TRBJ1-1,TGTGCCAGCTCACCAAACCCGACAGGGAACACTGAAGCTTTCTTT,CASSPNPTGNTEAFF
.,TRBV6-5,.,TRBJ1-3,TGTGCCAGCAGTTACGGCCGGGGCTCTGGAAACACCATATATTTT,CASSYGRGSGNTIYF